The following is a T cell receptor beta chain sequence with its context. This sample was included in a study of shared clonotypes between healthy human individuals. The assay ran at deep level. Produced via immunoSEQ multiplex PCR; TCRdb's table is partial and in-frame only. The sample yields more than 2,000,000 clones, more than 90% seen once. Germline CDR1 SGHRS, CDR2 YFSETQ. Trimming took 0 bases from V and 4 from J, leaving 12 bases between them. There are 15 residues in the CDR3. The material sequenced was naive CD4+ T cells sorted from blood. The subset: CD45RA+ positively selected. The receptor was derived from a man aged 18 to 30 in good health. The rearrangement uses TRBV5-1 and TRBJ2-3; the D gene is possibly TRBD2 (5 bases). The CDR3 sequence is CASSLAGKDADTQYF. The CDR3 DNA is TGCGCCAGCAGCTTGGCGGGGAAGGACGCAGATACGCAGTATTTT.